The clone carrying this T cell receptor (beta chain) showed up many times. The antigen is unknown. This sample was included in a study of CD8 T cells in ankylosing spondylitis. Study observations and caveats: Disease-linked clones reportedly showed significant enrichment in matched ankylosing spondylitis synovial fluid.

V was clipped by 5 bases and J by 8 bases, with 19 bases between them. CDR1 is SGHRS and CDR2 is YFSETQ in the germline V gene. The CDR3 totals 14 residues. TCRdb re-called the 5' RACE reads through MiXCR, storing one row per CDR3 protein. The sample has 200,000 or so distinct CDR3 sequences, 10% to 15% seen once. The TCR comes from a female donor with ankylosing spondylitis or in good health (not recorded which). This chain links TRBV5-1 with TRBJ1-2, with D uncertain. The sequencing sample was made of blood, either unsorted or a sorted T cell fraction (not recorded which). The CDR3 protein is CASRSGPSAYGYTF. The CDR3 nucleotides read TGCGCCAGCAGGAGTGGACCTTCCGCCTACGGCTACACCTTC.